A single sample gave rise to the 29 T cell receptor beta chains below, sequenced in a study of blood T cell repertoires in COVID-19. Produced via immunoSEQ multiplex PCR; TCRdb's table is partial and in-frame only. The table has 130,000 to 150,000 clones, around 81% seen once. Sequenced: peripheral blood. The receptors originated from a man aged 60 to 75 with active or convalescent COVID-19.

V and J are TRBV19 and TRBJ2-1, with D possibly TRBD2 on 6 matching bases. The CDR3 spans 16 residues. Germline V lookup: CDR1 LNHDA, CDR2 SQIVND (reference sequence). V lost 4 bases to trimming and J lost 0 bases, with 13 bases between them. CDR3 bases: TGTGCCAGTAGTAAAGGCGGGACCGACTCCTACAATGAGCAGTTCTTC. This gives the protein CASSKGGTDSYNEQFF.

CDR3 sequence: CASSARDRETEAFF. The CDR3 region has the DNA TGTGCCAGTAGTGCCCGGGACAGGGAAACTGAAGCTTTCTTT. The gene calls are TRBV19 and TRBJ1-1, with TRBD1 identical over 9 bases. In germline, CDR1 is LNHDA, CDR2 SQIVND (reference sequence). This CDR3 is 14 amino acids long. The V segment lost 5 bases and the J segment 5 bases; nucleotides outside the gene matches: 6.

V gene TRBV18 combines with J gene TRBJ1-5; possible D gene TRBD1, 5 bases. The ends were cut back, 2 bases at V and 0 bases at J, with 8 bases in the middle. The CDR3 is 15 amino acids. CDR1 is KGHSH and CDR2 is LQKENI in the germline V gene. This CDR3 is CASSPGGYSNQPQHF. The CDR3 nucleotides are TGTGCCAGCTCACCAGGGGGGTATAGCAATCAGCCCCAGCATTTT.

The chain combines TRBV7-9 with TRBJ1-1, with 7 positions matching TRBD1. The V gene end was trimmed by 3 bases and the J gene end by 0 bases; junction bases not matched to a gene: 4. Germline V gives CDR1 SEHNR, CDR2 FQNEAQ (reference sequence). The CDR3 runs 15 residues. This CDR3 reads CASSLMGQMNTEAFF. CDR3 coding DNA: TGTGCCAGCAGCTTGATGGGACAGATGAACACTGAAGCTTTCTTT. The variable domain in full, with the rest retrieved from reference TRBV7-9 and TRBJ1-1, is DTGVSQNPRHKITKRGQNVTFRCDPISEHNRLYWYRQTLGQGPEFLTYFQNEAQLEKSRLLSDRFSAERPKGSFSTLEIQRTEQGDSAMYLCASSLMGQMNTEAFFGQGTRLTVV.

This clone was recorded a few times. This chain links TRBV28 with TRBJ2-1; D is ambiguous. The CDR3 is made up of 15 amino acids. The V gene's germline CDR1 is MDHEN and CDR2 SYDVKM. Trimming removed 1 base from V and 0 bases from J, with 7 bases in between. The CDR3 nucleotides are TGTGCCAGCAGTTTATTGGTGAGCTCCTACAATGAGCAGTTCTTC. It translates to CASSLLVSSYNEQFF. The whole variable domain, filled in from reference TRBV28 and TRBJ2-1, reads DVKVTQSSRYLVKRTGEKVFLECVQDMDHENMFWYRQDPGLGLRLIYFSYDVKMKEKGDIPEGYSVSREKKERFSLILESASTNQTSMYLCASSLLVSSYNEQFFGPGTRLTVL.

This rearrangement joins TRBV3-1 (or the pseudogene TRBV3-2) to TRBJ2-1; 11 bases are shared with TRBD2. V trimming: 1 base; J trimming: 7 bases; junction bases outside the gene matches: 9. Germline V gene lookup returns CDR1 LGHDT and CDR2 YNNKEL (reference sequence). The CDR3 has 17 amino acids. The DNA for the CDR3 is TGTGCCAGCAGCCAAGCGCTCCTAGCGGGAGGAGGTAATGAGCAGTTCTTC. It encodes CASSQALLAGGGNEQFF.

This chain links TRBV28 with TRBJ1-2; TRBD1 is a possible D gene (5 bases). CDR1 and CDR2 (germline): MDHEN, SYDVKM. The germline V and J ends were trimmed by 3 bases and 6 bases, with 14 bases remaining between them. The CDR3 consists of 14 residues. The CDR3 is CASSLLSRVNGYTF. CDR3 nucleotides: TGTGCCAGCAGTTTGCTTTCCAGGGTAAATGGCTACACCTTC.

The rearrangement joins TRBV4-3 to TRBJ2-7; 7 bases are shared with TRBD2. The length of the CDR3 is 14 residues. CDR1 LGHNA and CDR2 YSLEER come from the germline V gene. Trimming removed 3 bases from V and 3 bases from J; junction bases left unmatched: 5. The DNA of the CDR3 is TGCGCCAGCAGCCAGGGGGAGGGTCGCTACGAGCAGTACTTC. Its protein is CASSQGEGRYEQYF.

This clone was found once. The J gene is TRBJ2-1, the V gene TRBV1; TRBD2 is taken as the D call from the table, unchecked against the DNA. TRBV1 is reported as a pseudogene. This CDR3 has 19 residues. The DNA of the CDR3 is TGCACCAGCAGCAACAGACCGGGACTAGCGGGAGAGGCCGGAAATGAGCAGTTCTTC. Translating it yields CTSSNRPGLAGEAGNEQFF.

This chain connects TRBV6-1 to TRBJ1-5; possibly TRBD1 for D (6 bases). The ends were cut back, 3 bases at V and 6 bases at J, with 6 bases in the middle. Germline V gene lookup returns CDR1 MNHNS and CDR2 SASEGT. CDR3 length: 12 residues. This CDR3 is CASSEGAQPQHF. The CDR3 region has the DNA TGTGCCAGCAGTGAGGGGGCTCAGCCCCAGCATTTT.

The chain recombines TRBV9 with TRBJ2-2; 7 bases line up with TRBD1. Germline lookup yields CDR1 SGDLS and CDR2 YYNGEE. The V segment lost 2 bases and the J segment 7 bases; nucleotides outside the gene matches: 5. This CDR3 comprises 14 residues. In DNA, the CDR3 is TGTGCCAGCAGCGTGAAAGGGGGCGGCGGGGAGCTGTTTTTT. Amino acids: CASSVKGGGGELFF. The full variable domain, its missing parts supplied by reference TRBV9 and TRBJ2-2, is DSGVTQTPKHLITATGQRVTLRCSPRSGDLSVYWYQQSLDQGLQFLIQYYNGEERAKGNILERFSAQQFPDLHSELNLSSLELGDSALYFCASSVKGGGGELFFGEGSRLTVL.

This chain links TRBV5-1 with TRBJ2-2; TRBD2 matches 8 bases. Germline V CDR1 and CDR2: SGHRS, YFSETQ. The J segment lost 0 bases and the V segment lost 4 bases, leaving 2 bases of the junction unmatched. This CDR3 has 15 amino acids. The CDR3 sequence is CASSPSGSNTGELFF. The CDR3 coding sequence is TGCGCCAGCAGCCCTAGCGGGTCGAACACCGGGGAGCTGTTTTTT.

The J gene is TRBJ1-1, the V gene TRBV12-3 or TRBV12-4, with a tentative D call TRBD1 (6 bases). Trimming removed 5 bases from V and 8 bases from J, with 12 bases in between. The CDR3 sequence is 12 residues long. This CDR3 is CASSPDRHEAFF. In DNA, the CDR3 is TGTGCCAGCAGTCCCGACAGGCACGAAGCTTTCTTT.

CDR3 sequence reads: CASSLADEQFF. As DNA, the CDR3 is TGTGCCAGCAGTTTAGCCGATGAGCAGTTCTTC. This chain uses TRBV12-3 or TRBV12-4 with TRBJ2-1; D unclear. V gave up 0 bases and J gave up 8 bases, with 2 bases separating them. The CDR3 has 11 residues.

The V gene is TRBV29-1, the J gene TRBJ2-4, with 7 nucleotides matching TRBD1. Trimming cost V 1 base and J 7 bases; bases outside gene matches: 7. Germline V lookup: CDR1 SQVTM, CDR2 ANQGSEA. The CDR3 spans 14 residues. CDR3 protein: CSVEGGTGVNIQYF. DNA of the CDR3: TGCAGCGTTGAAGGGGGAACAGGGGTTAACATTCAGTACTTC.

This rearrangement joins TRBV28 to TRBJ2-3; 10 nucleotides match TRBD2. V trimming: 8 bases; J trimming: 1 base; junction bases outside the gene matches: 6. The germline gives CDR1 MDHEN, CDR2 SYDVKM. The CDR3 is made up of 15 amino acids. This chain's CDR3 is CASVLAGGGTDTQYF. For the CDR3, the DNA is TGTGCCAGCGTTTTAGCGGGAGGCGGCACAGATACGCAGTATTTT.

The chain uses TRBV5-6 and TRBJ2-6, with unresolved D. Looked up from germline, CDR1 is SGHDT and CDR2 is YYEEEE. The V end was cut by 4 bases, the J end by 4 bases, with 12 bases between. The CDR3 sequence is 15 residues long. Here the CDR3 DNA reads TGTGCCAGCAGCAAGCCCCATTCAGGGGCCAACGTCCTGACTTTC. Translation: CASSKPHSGANVLTF. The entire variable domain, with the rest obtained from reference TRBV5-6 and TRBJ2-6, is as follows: DAGVTQSPTHLIKTRGQQVTLRCSPKSGHDTVSWYQQALGQGPQFIFQYYEEEERQRGNFPDRFSGHQFPNYSSELNVNALLLGDSALYLCASSKPHSGANVLTFGAGSRLTVL.

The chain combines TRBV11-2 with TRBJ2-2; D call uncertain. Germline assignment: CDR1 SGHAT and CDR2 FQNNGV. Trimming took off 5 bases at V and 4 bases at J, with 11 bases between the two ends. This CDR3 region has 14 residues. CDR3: CASSPSRVTGELFF. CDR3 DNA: TGTGCCAGCAGCCCCAGCCGGGTCACCGGGGAGCTGTTTTTT. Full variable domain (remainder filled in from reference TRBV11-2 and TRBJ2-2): EAGVAQSPRYKIIEKRQSVAFWCNPISGHATLYWYQQILGQGPKLLIQFQNNGVVDDSQLPKDRFSAERLKGVDSTLKIQPAKLEDSAVYLCASSPSRVTGELFFGEGSRLTVL.

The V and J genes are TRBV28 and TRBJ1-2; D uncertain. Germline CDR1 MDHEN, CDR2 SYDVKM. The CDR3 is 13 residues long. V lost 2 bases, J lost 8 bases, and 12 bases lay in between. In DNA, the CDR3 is TGTGCCAGCAGTTTAACCCCCGTCGGGGGCTACACCTTC. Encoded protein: CASSLTPVGGYTF.

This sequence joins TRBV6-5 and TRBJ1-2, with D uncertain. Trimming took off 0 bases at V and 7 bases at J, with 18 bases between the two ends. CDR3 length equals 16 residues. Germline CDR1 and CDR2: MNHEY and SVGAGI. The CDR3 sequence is CASSYSLAAGPLGYTF. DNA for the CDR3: TGTGCCAGCAGTTACTCGTTGGCGGCCGGCCCACTTGGCTACACCTTC.

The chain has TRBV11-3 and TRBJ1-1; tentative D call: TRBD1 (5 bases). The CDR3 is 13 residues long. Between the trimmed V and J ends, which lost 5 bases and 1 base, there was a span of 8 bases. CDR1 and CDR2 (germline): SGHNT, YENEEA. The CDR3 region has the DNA TGTGCCAGCAGCGGCAGGGAGAACACTGAAGCTTTCTTT. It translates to CASSGRENTEAFF. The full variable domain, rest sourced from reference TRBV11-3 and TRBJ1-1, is EAGVVQSPRYKIIEKKQPVAFWCNPISGHNTLYWYLQNLGQGPELLIRYENEEAVDDSQLPKDRFSAERLKGVDSTLKIQPAELGDSAVYLCASSGRENTEAFFGQGTRLTVV.

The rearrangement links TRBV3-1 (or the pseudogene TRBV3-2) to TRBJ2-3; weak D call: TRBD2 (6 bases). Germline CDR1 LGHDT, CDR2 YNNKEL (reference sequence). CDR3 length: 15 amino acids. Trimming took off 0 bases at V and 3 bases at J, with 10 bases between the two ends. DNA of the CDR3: TGTGCCAGCAGCCAAGAGACGGCGGGGACAGATACGCAGTATTTT. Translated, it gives CASSQETAGTDTQYF.

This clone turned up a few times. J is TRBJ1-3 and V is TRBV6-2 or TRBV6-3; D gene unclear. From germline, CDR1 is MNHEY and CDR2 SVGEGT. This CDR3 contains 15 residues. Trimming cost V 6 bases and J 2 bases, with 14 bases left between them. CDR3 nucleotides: TGTGCCAGCAGCCGGACTGGCCCGCCTGGAAACACCATATATTTT. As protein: CASSRTGPPGNTIYF.

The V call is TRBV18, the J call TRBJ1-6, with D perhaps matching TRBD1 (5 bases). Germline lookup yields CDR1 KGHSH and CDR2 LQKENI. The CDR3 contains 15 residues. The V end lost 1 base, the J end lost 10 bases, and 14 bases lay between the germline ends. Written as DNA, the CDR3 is TGTGCCAGCTCACCACAGGAGGGTAGGGACTCACCCCTCCACTTT. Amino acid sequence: CASSPQEGRDSPLHF. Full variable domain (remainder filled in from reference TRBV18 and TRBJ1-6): NAGVMQNPRHLVRRRGQEARLRCSPMKGHSHVYWYRQLPEEGLKFMVYLQKENIIDESGMPKERFSAEFPKEGPSILRIQQVVRGDSAAYFCASSPQEGRDSPLHFGNGTRLTVT.

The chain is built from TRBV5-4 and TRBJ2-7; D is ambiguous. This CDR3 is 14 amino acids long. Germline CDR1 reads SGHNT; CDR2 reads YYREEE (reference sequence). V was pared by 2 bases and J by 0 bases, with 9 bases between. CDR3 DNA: TGTGCCAGCAGCTTCGGGTCAGACTCCTACGAGCAGTACTTC. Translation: CASSFGSDSYEQYF.

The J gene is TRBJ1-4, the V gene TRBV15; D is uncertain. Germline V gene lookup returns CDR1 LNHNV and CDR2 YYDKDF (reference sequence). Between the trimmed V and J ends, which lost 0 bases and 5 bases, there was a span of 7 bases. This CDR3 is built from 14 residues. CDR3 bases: TGTGCCACCAGCAGAGAGCTTGGCAATGAAAAACTGTTTTTT. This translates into CATSRELGNEKLFF.

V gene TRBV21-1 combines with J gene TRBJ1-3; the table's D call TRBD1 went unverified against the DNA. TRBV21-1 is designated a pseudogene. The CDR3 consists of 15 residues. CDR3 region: CASVTNTSSGNTIYF. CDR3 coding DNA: TGTGCCAGCGTGACAAACACCTCCTCTGGAAACACCATATATTTT.

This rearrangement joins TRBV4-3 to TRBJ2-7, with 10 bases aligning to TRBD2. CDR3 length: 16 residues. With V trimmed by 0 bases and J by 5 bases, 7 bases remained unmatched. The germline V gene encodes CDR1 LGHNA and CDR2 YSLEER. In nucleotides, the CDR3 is TGCGCCAGCAGCCAAGATCCAAGCGGGAGGGCCAACGAGCAGTACTTC. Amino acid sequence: CASSQDPSGRANEQYF.

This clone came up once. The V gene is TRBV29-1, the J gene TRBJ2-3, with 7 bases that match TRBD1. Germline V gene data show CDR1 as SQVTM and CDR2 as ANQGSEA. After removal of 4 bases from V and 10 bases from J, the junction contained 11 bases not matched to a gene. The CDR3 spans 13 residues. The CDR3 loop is CSVAGTAKQAQYF. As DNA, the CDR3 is TGCAGCGTTGCCGGGACAGCTAAGCAGGCGCAGTATTTT.